This record looks at one T cell receptor (beta chain) sequence and its context. Its antigen is unidentified. V was clipped by 6 bases and J by 1 base, with 12 bases between them. Germline V gene sequence: CDR1 MNHEY, CDR2 SVGEGT. The CDR3 has 14 residues. This record belongs to a study of post-analysis software for immune sequencing data. Unique molecular identifiers were built into the TCR beta cDNA libraries. TCRdb ran MiXCR on the PCR reads and lists one entry per CDR3 protein. Here the sample spans about 430,000 distinct CDR3 sequences, over 30% being singletons. Broader study findings: TRBV segments more frequent in patients than in controls numbered roughly 5 and included TRBV5-6, TRBV5-1 and TRBV20-1.

The chain recombines TRBV6-2 or TRBV6-3 with TRBJ1-1, with a weak D call TRBD1 (5 bases). Sequences were obtained from blood. This receptor was taken from a girl aged 2-9 years with multiple sclerosis. The CDR3 nucleotides read TGTGCCAGCAGACCGGGACTTTCGAACACTGAAGCTTTCTTT. Amino acids: CASRPGLSNTEAFF.